This TCR beta chain originates from a study of shared T cell receptors in the human thymus. Libraries were prepared by immunoSEQ multiplex PCR; TCRdb keeps only in-frame clonotypes and omits some of them. The sample carries over 450,000 clones, approximately 80% recorded once. The length of the CDR3 is 15 residues. V lost 7 bases to trimming and J lost 8 bases, with 21 bases between them. Germline values: CDR1 LGHNA, CDR2 YSLEER. The sample also formed part of further work on human thymus T cells. This second study says: Related work found strong thymic repertoire overlap between unrelated individuals.

This receptor was taken from a boy in the first two years of life with a congenital heart defect. The genes are TRBV4-3 and TRBJ2-1; D is perhaps TRBD1 (7 bases). What was sequenced was thymocytes. CDR3 sequence reads: CASTKGSRGADEQFF. The CDR3 bases are TGCGCCAGCACCAAGGGGAGCAGGGGGGCTGATGAGCAGTTCTTC.